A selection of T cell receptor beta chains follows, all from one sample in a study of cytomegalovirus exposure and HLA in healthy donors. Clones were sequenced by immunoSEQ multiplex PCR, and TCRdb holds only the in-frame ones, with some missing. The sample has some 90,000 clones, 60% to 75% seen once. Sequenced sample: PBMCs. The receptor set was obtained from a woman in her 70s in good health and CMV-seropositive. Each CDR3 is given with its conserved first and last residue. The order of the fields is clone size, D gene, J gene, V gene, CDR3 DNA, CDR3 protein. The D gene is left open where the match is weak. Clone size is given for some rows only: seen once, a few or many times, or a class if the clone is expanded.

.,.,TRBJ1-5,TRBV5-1,TGCGCCAGCAGCTCCCAGGGGCTCAGCAATCAGCCCCAGCATTTT,CASSSQGLSNQPQHF
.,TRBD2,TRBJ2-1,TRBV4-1,TGCGCCAGCAGCCAGGAACCGGCTACTAGCGGGAGGGCCAGTGAGCAGTTCTTC,CASSQEPATSGRASEQFF
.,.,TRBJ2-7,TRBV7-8,TGTGCCAGCAGCCCCCCCCGGAACAGTGAGGACCAGGGGTCCTACGAGCAGTACTTC,CASSPPRNSEDQGSYEQYF
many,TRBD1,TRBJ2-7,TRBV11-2,TGTGCCAGCAGCCCATCCGGGACAGGGGGGCTTGAGCAGTACTTC,CASSPSGTGGLEQYF
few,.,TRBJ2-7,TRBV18,TGTGCCAGCTCACGGGGGGGCACAGGGAGAAATTCCGAGCAGTACTTC,CASSRGGTGRNSEQYF
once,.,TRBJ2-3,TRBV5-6,TGTGCCAGCAGCAGTACTGGGGCGGATACGCAGTATTTT,CASSSTGADTQYF
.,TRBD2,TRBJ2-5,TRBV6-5,TGTGCCAGCTACCGAGCGGGACAAGAGACCCAGTACTTC,CASYRAGQETQYF
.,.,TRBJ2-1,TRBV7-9,TGTGCCAGCATCAGGCAGGACTACAATGAGCAGTTCTTC,CASIRQDYNEQFF
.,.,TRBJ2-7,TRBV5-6,TGTGCCAGCAGCCGGACGGTTGAGGGCTACGAGCAGTACTTC,CASSRTVEGYEQYF
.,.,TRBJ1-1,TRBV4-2,TGTGCCAGCAGCCCGTTAATGAACACTGAAGCTTTCTTT,CASSPLMNTEAFF
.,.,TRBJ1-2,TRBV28,TGTGCCAGCAGTTTATTTCAAACACCTAACTATGGCTACACCTTC,CASSLFQTPNYGYTF
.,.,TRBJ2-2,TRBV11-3,TGTGCCAGCAGCTGGGGGCCTCCTAGGGACACCGGGGAGCTGTTTTTT,CASSWGPPRDTGELFF
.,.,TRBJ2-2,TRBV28,TGTGCCAGCAGTTTATGGGGGCTATCGAACACCGGGGAGCTGTTTTTT,CASSLWGLSNTGELFF
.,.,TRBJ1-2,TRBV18,TGTGCCAGCTCCGAGGCCGGGGATCCAAACTATGGCTACACCTTC,CASSEAGDPNYGYTF
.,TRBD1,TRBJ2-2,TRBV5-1,TGCGCCAGCAGCGATAGACAGGGTTCCCTTCGGACCGGGGAGCTGTTTTTT,CASSDRQGSLRTGELFF
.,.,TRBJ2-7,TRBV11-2,TGTGCCAGCAACTTAGCAGCCTACGAGCAGTACTTC,CASNLAAYEQYF
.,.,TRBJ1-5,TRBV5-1,TGCGCCAGCAGCTTGACGGCGGACAGTGATCAGCCCCAGCATTTT,CASSLTADSDQPQHF
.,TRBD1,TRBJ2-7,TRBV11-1,TGTGCCAGCAGCGCCGGTCCCGGGACAGGGGTTCAGCACTACGAGCAGTACTTC,CASSAGPGTGVQHYEQYF
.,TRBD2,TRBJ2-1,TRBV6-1,TGTGCCAGCAGTGATGAGGGAGGGCCCCCCTACAATGAGCAGTTCTTC,CASSDEGGPPYNEQFF
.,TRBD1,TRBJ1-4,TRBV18,TGTGCCAGCTCACGACAGGGGGCAGATAATGAAAAACTGTTTTTT,CASSRQGADNEKLFF
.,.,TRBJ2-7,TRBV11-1,TGTGCCAGCAGTTTTCGACAGGTAAAAGACGAGCAGTACTTC,CASSFRQVKDEQYF
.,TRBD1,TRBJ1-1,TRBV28,TGTGCCAGCAGTGGGGGACAGTCGCGAGCTGAAGCTTTCTTT,CASSGGQSRAEAFF
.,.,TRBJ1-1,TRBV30,TGTGCCTGGAGTGAGAAACAGAACACTGAAGCTTTCTTT,CAWSEKQNTEAFF
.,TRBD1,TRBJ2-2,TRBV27,TGTGCCAGCAGTTGGGCAGGGGGCACCGGGGAGCTGTTTTTT,CASSWAGGTGELFF
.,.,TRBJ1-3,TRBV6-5,TGTGCCAGCAGTTTGACAGGAAAAGGAAACACCATATATTTT,CASSLTGKGNTIYF
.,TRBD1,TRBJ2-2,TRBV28,TGTGCCAGCAGAACAGGGGGCGCAAGTATCGGGGAGCTGTTTTTT,CASRTGGASIGELFF
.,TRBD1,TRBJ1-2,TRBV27,TGTGCCAGCAGTTTCAACGGACAGGGCCATGGCTACACCTTC,CASSFNGQGHGYTF
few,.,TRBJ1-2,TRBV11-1,TGTGCCAGCAGCTCCCCGCCGGGCTATGGCTACACCTTC,CASSSPPGYGYTF
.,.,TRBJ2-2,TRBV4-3,TGCGCCAGCAGCCGAGCAACCCCGAACACCGGGGAGCTGTTTTTT,CASSRATPNTGELFF
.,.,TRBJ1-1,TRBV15,TGTGCCACCAGCAGAGATTTTACAGAAGCTTTCTTT,CATSRDFTEAFF
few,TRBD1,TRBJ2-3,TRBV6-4,TGTGCCAGCAGCTCTAGACAGGGAGTAGGAGATACGCAGTATTTT,CASSSRQGVGDTQYF
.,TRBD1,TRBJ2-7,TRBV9,TGTGCCAGCAGCGTCGGGACAGACCCCTACGAGCAGTACTTC,CASSVGTDPYEQYF
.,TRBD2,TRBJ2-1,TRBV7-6,TGTGCCAGCAGCTCGGGACTAGCGGGGGGCATCTCCTACAATGAGCAGTTCTTC,CASSSGLAGGISYNEQFF
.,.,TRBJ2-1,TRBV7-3,TGTGCCAGCAGCCTCATCGGGACTCCTACCTCCTACAATGAGCAGTTCTTC,CASSLIGTPTSYNEQFF
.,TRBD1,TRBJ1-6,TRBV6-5,TGTGCCAGCAGTTACTCTCTGGGACAGGGAAATTCACCCCTCCACTTT,CASSYSLGQGNSPLHF
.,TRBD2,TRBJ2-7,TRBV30,TGTGCCGCGACGTTACGGACTAGCGGGGGCTACGAGCAGTACTTC,CAATLRTSGGYEQYF
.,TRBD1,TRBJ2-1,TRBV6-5,TGTGCCAGCAGTGACGGACAGGGGGCCGATGAGCAGTTCTTC,CASSDGQGADEQFF
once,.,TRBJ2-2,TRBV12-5,TGTGCTAGTGGTTTGGTAAACAAAAACACCGGGGAGCTGTTTTTT,CASGLVNKNTGELFF
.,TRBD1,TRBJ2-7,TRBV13,TGTGCCAGCAGCCCAAGGCAGGGGGTAAGGAACGAGCAGTACTTC,CASSPRQGVRNEQYF
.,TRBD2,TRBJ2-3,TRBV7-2,TGTGCCAGCAGCTTAGTGGGGGGGGTAACAGATACGCAGTATTTT,CASSLVGGVTDTQYF
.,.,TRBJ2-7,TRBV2,TGTGCCAGCAGTGTGAACAGGGCGGAGAAGCAGTACTTC,CASSVNRAEKQYF
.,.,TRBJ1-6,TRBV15,TGTGCCACCAGCAGAGATCTTGGGGCCGACTATAATTCACCCCTCCACTTT,CATSRDLGADYNSPLHF